This TCR beta chain was identified during a study of blood T cells in healthy people across ages. Together with a sample-barcoded 5' primer, a J-beta primer mix was included in a second PCR lasting roughly 6 to 12 cycles. Every cDNA molecule carried a tag from a template-switch adaptor bearing 12 random nucleotides. TCRdb reprocessed the 5' RACE reads with MiXCR, giving one entry per CDR3 protein. The table includes under 1,100,000 distinct CDR3 sequences, 25% detected once. This clonotype turned up a few times. Germline lookup yields CDR1 KGHDR and CDR2 SFDVKD. This CDR3 has 13 residues. Trimming left V 8 bases short and J 0 bases short, with 9 bases between. A further study also used this sample, focusing on T cells of mothers and their children.

Input material: blood. The chain carries TRBV24-1 and TRBJ1-1; weak D call: TRBD1 (6 bases). This TCR derives from a girl aged 2 to 10 in good health. The CDR3 DNA reads TGTGCCACCAAGGACAGAGTGAACACTGAAGCTTTCTTT. Protein sequence: CATKDRVNTEAFF.